A selection of T cell receptor beta chains follows, all from one sample in a study of identical twins. One entry per CDR3 protein results from TCRdb running MiXCR on the 5' RACE reads. This table has around 300,000 distinct CDR3 sequences, about 8.1% appearing once. In addition, the sample was reused for a study of yellow fever vaccine responses in identical twins.

What was sequenced was memory (CD45RO+) T cells sorted from blood. The receptor source for this set is a woman younger than 30 in good health. CDR3s include the opening cysteine and the closing phenylalanine or tryptophan. A D gene is named only where the DNA matches it firmly. The size of a clone is reported for some rows only, either as once, few or many, or as a class for expanded clones.

size | J | V | D | CDR3 | DNA
many | TRBJ2-3 | TRBV25-1 | - | CASSAPGRDTQYF | TGTGCCAGCAGTGCCCCGGGAAGGGATACGCAGTATTTT
many | TRBJ2-1 | TRBV3-1 | - | CASSQDLRPTFYNEQFF | TGTGCCAGCAGCCAAGATCTGCGGCCCACCTTCTACAATGAGCAGTTCTTC
- | TRBJ2-5 | TRBV20-1 | - | CSAGGFQLPGQETQYF | TGCAGTGCCGGGGGCTTTCAACTACCGGGACAAGAGACCCAGTACTTC
- | TRBJ2-1 | TRBV12-3/TRBV12-4 | TRBD1 | CASSFPSTGGLPYNEQFF | TGTGCCAGCAGTTTCCCCTCCACAGGGGGTTTACCCTACAATGAGCAGTTCTTC
few | TRBJ2-1 | TRBV20-1 | - | CSASQSGYEQFF | TGCAGTGCTAGTCAGTCAGGCTATGAGCAGTTCTTC
- | TRBJ2-1 | TRBV5-5 | TRBD2 | CASSHTSGRGVYNEQFF | TGTGCCAGCAGCCACACTAGCGGGAGGGGGGTTTACAATGAGCAGTTCTTC
many | TRBJ2-1 | TRBV5-6 | TRBD2 | CASSPRGGRAGNEQFF | TGTGCCAGCAGCCCCCGGGGCGGGAGGGCCGGGAATGAGCAGTTCTTC
few | TRBJ1-1 | TRBV6-1 | - | CASKFAEAFF | TGTGCCAGCAAATTCGCTGAAGCTTTCTTT
few | TRBJ2-2 | TRBV20-1 | TRBD1 | CSTFDRGRNTGELFF | TGCAGTACTTTCGACAGGGGTCGGAACACCGGGGAGCTGTTTTTT
few | TRBJ1-1 | TRBV7-9 | TRBD1 | CASSLDRGRWNTEAFF | TGTGCCAGCAGCTTGGACAGGGGGAGATGGAACACTGAAGCTTTCTTT
many | TRBJ1-5 | TRBV20-1 | TRBD1 | CSAITWDRGINQPQHF | TGCAGTGCTATCACCTGGGACAGGGGGATCAATCAGCCCCAGCATTTT
many | TRBJ2-1 | TRBV5-1 | TRBD2 | CASSKGLAGDTYNEQFF | TGCGCCAGCAGCAAGGGACTAGCGGGAGACACCTACAATGAGCAGTTCTTC
many | TRBJ2-4 | TRBV12-3/TRBV12-4 | TRBD2 | CASSPTSGRPGIQYF | TGTGCCAGCAGCCCGACTAGCGGGAGGCCGGGCATTCAGTACTTC
- | TRBJ2-7 | TRBV20-1 | TRBD2 | CSASRTSGRASEQYF | TGCAGTGCTAGTAGGACTAGCGGGAGGGCCTCCGAGCAGTACTTC
- | TRBJ2-5 | TRBV19 | TRBD2 | CASSTRLAGGVFEETQYF | TGTGCCAGTAGTACTAGACTAGCGGGAGGTGTGTTTGAAGAGACCCAGTACTTC
few | TRBJ2-7 | TRBV6-1 | - | CASSEGFYEQYF | TGTGCCAGCAGTGAAGGATTTTACGAGCAGTACTTC
few | TRBJ2-1 | TRBV28 | TRBD2 | CASSLTSGRVYEQFF | TGTGCCAGCAGTCTTACTAGCGGGAGGGTCTATGAGCAGTTCTTC
few | TRBJ2-7 | TRBV7-8 | - | CASSSLLGESYEQYF | TGTGCCAGCAGCTCCTTACTGGGAGAGTCCTACGAGCAGTACTTC
few | TRBJ2-1 | TRBV20-1 | TRBD1 | CSARDPRHRGYNEQFF | TGCAGTGCTAGAGACCCCCGGCACAGGGGTTACAATGAGCAGTTCTTC
many | TRBJ2-1 | TRBV12-3/TRBV12-4 | - | CASSSGLGGEQFF | TGTGCCAGCAGCTCGGGACTGGGGGGCGAGCAGTTCTTC
- | TRBJ1-3 | TRBV12-3/TRBV12-4 | TRBD1 | CASSLKLGTGRSGNTIYF | TGTGCCAGCAGTTTGAAACTGGGGACAGGTCGCTCTGGAAACACCATATATTTT
- | TRBJ2-5 | TRBV20-1 | - | CSARDPERGRHQETQYF | TGCAGTGCTAGAGATCCCGAGAGGGGACGGCACCAAGAGACCCAGTACTTC
many | TRBJ1-1 | TRBV12-3/TRBV12-4 | - | CASSLNGYSAEAFF | TGTGCCAGCAGTTTAAATGGGTATTCGGCTGAAGCTTTCTTT
- | TRBJ1-4 | TRBV6-1 | TRBD1 | CASKTGTTTNEKLFF | TGTGCCAGCAAGACAGGGACTACAACTAATGAAAAACTGTTTTTT
many | TRBJ2-1 | TRBV5-5 | TRBD2 | CASLRGGGYNEQFF | TGTGCCAGCCTGCGCGGGGGGGGGTACAATGAGCAGTTCTTC
- | TRBJ1-4 | TRBV5-1 | - | CASSLDQQGRWVGKLFF | TGCGCCAGCAGCTTGGACCAACAGGGCCGATGGGTGGGAAAACTGTTTTTT
many | TRBJ1-2 | TRBV20-1 | TRBD1 | CSARVGTGRFGYTF | TGCAGTGCTAGAGTTGGGACAGGGAGGTTTGGCTACACCTTC
- | TRBJ1-2 | TRBV12-3/TRBV12-4 | - | CASGQGFGYGYTF | TGTGCCAGCGGCCAGGGTTTTGGGTATGGCTACACCTTC
- | TRBJ2-3 | TRBV10-3 | TRBD2 | CAISKSGTSTDTQYF | TGTGCCATCAGTAAGAGCGGGACTAGCACAGATACGCAGTATTTT
- | TRBJ1-3 | TRBV3-1 | - | CASSQVGRGKVAGNTIYF | TGTGCCAGCAGCCAAGTAGGCAGGGGAAAGGTGGCAGGAAACACCATATATTTT
- | TRBJ1-4 | TRBV20-1 | - | CSARPGSTNEKLFF | TGCAGTGCTAGACCTGGTTCAACTAATGAAAAACTGTTTTTT
many | TRBJ2-7 | TRBV10-3 | TRBD2 | CAIRRTSGSSYEQYF | TGTGCCATCAGGAGGACTAGCGGGTCGTCCTACGAGCAGTACTTC
many | TRBJ2-3 | TRBV3-1 | TRBD2 | CASSQIAGAADTQYF | TGTGCCAGCAGCCAAATAGCGGGAGCAGCAGATACGCAGTATTTT
- | TRBJ1-6 | TRBV6-1 | TRBD1 | CASSEEGTVLDPLHF | TGTGCCAGCAGTGAAGAGGGGACAGTTTTGGATCCCCTCCACTTT
few | TRBJ2-3 | TRBV19 | TRBD1 | CASTPTGTYTDTQYF | TGTGCCAGTACCCCGACAGGGACATACACAGATACGCAGTATTTT
- | TRBJ2-7 | TRBV18 | - | CASSPPVPVEQYF | TGTGCCAGCTCACCACCGGTACCGGTTGAGCAGTACTTC
many | TRBJ1-5 | TRBV20-1 | TRBD1 | CSAGRTGGQFTQHF | TGCAGTGCGGGGAGGACAGGGGGACAATTTACCCAGCATTTT
many | TRBJ2-6 | TRBV5-6 | TRBD2 | CASSLGGSGTSGANVLTF | TGTGCCAGCAGCTTGGGGGGTAGCGGGACCTCTGGGGCCAACGTCCTGACTTTC
few | TRBJ1-6 | TRBV7-2 | - | CASSFMNSPLHF | TGTGCCAGCAGCTTCATGAATTCACCCCTCCACTTT
many | TRBJ2-1 | TRBV14 | - | CASSQTTGWNEQFF | TGTGCCAGCAGCCAAACCACAGGGTGGAATGAGCAGTTCTTC
many | TRBJ1-2 | TRBV27 | TRBD1 | CASSLKGAAYGYTF | TGTGCCAGCAGTTTAAAGGGGGCCGCCTATGGCTACACCTTC
many | TRBJ2-1 | TRBV6-5 | - | CASSYLSGQYNEQFF | TGTGCCAGCAGTTACCTATCGGGACAATACAATGAGCAGTTCTTC
many | TRBJ2-5 | TRBV12-3/TRBV12-4 | - | CASSLGHGETQYF | TGTGCCAGCAGTTTGGGACATGGCGAGACCCAGTACTTC
many | TRBJ2-2 | TRBV12-3/TRBV12-4 | - | CASSFLRDTGELFF | TGTGCCAGCAGTTTTTTAAGGGACACCGGGGAGCTGTTTTTT
few | TRBJ2-1 | TRBV28 | TRBD2 | CASSGRLAGGDEQFF | TGTGCCAGCAGTGGGAGACTAGCGGGAGGGGATGAGCAGTTCTTC
- | TRBJ2-3 | TRBV5-6 | TRBD2 | CASRSSSGGAHTQYF | TGTGCCAGCAGGTCATCTAGCGGGGGGGCCCATACGCAGTATTTT
few | TRBJ2-1 | TRBV20-1 | TRBD1 | CSARTRPAGQGAQLFF | TGCAGTGCTAGAACCCGACCCGCCGGACAGGGGGCGCAGCTGTTCTTC
- | TRBJ1-1 | TRBV3-1 | - | CASSQSDSLTEAFF | TGTGCCAGCAGCCAATCGGACAGTCTCACTGAAGCTTTCTTT
- | TRBJ2-2 | TRBV19 | - | CASSIYGTANTGELFF | TGTGCCAGTAGTATTTATGGGACGGCGAACACCGGGGAGCTGTTTTTT
few | TRBJ2-2 | TRBV24-1 | - | CATRDGQETGELFF | TGTGCCACCAGGGACGGGCAGGAGACCGGGGAGCTGTTTTTT
few | TRBJ2-1 | TRBV19 | - | CASSRRDNEQFF | TGTGCCAGTAGTAGAAGAGACAATGAGCAGTTCTTC